This T cell receptor beta chain appears in the sequencing data of a study of beta chain features in type 1 diabetes. The CDR3 has 14 residues. The junction had 5 bases not matched to a gene; V was cut back by 4 bases and J by 5 bases. Germline V gene data show CDR1 as MDHEN and CDR2 as SYDVKM. Sorted CD4+ subsets: naive, central memory, regulatory, stem cell-like memory (CD45RO/CCR7/CD25/CD127/CD95/CD27 panel). Each sorted fraction was over 98% pure. Expressed TCRB transcripts were sequenced, since all the RNA that had been isolated was reverse transcribed. Some clones are missing from TCRdb's copy, which holds only in-frame ones; the method was immunoSEQ multiplex PCR. Among around 350,000 clones listed, roughly an eighth were seen once. Whole-study results and caveats: Insertion counts at VDJ junctions were lower in type 1 diabetes patients, who also showed more deletions there.

Regarding this clone: As yet, its antigen is unknown.

The V call is TRBV28, the J call TRBJ1-5; TRBD1 aligns across 7 bases. The TCR sequence derives from a man in his late teens or twenties in good health. Sequencing was performed on naive CD4+ T cells from blood. The CDR3 is CASSSPTGYQPQHF. Written as DNA, the CDR3 is TGTGCCAGCAGTTCCCCGACAGGGTATCAGCCCCAGCATTTT.